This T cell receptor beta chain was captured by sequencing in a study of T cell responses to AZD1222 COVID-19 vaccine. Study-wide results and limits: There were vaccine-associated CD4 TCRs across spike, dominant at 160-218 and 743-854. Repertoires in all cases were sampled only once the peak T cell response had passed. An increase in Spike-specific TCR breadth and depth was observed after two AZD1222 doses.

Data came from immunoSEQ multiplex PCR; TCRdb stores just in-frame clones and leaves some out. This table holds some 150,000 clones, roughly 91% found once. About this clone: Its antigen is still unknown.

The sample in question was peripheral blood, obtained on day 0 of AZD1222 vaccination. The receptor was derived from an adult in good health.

CDR3 sequence reads: CASSLSGDSNQPQHF. The CDR3 DNA reads as TGTGCCAGCAGCTTGTCAGGAGATAGCAATCAGCCCCAGCATTTT. This chain links TRBV11-2 with TRBJ1-5; D unclear. The germline gives CDR1 SGHAT, CDR2 FQNNGV. The ends were cut back, 3 bases at V and 0 bases at J, with 9 bases in the middle. This CDR3 comprises 15 residues.